This TCR beta chain came from a study of early T cells in non-severe SARS-CoV-2 infection. In the study overall: Sequencing was performed on bulk RNA from unsorted whole blood, leaving chains unpaired.

Unique molecular identifiers were affixed to single, distinct cDNA molecules. TCRdb recomputed calls from the 5' RACE reads with MiXCR, one row per CDR3 protein. The sample records tens of thousands of distinct CDR3 sequences, more than 10% being singletons. Study findings and constraints: The study's VDJdb matching favored anti-spike CD8 responses and missed private and CD4 specificities.

Germline assignment: CDR1 SGHTA and CDR2 FQGNSA. The germline V and J ends were trimmed by 8 bases and 2 bases, with 13 bases remaining between them. CDR3 size: 14 residues. With respect to this clonotype: The antigen is not known.

Sequenced sample: whole blood. V and J are TRBV7-2 and TRBJ2-1; D might be TRBD1 (5 bases). The TCR comes from an adult who was a healthcare worker with PCR-confirmed SARS-CoV-2 infection or an uninfected control (not recorded which). The DNA of the CDR3 is TGTGCCAGCTCAGGGTATCTTGCCTACAATGAGCAGTTCTTC. As protein: CASSGYLAYNEQFF. Variable domain in full (rest from reference TRBV7-2 and TRBJ2-1): GAGVSQSPSNKVTEKGKDVELRCDPISGHTALYWYRQSLGQGLEFLIYFQGNSAPDKSGLPSDRFSAERTGGSVSTLTIQRTQQEDSAVYLCASSGYLAYNEQFFGPGTRLTVL.